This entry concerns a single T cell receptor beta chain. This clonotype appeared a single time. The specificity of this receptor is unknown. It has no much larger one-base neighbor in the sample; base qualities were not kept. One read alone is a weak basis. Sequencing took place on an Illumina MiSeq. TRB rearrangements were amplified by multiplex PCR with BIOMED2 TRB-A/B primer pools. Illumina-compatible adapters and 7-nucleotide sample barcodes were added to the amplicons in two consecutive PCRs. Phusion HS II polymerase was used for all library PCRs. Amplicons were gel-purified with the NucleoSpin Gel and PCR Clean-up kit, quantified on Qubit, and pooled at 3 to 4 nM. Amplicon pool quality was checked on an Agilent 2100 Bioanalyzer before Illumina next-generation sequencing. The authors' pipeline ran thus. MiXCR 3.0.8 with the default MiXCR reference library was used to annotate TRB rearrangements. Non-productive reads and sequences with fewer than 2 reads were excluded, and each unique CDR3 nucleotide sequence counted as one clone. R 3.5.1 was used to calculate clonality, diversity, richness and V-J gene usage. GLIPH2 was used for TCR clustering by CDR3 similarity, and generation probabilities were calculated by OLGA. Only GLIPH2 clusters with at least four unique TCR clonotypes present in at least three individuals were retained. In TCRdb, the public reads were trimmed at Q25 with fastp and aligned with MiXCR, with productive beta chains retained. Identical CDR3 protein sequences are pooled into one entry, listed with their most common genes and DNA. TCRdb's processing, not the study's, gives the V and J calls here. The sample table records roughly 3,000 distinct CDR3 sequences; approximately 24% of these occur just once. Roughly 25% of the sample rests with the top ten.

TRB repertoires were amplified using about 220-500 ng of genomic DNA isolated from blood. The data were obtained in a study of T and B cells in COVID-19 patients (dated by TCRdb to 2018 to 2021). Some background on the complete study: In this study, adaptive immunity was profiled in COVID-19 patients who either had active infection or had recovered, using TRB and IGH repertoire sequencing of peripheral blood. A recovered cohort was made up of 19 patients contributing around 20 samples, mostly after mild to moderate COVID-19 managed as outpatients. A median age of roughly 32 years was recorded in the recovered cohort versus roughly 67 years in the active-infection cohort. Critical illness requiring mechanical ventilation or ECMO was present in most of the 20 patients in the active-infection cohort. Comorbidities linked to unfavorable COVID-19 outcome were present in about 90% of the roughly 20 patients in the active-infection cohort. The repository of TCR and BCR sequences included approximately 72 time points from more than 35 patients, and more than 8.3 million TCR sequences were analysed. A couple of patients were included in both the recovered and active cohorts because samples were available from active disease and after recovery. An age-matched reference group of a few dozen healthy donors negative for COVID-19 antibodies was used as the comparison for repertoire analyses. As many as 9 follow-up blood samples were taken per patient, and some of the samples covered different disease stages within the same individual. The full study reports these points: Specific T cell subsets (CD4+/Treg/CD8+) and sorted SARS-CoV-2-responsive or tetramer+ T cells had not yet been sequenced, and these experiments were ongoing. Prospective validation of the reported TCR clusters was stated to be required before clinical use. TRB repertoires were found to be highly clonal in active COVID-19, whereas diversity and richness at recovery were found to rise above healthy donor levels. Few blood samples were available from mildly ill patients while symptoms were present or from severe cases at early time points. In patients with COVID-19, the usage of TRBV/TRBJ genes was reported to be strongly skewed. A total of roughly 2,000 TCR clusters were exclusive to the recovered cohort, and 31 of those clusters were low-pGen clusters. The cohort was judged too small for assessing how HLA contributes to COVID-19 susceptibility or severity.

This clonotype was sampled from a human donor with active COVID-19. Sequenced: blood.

The nucleotide sequence is given as TGTGTTAGTAGTCCCACTAGCGGGGGGTCAGATACGCAGTATTTT. It codes for CVSSPTSGGSDTQYF. The chain joins TRBV19 to TRBJ2-3, and 12 junction bases match TRBD2. The CDR3 runs 15 residues from the cysteine to the phenylalanine. This entry keeps only the CDR3 DNA: 45 bases, framed from base 1. From a lookup of the germline V gene (reference sequence), CDR1 and CDR2 are LNHDA and SQIVND.